The 14 T cell receptor beta chains below come from one sample, sequenced in a study of beta chain features in type 1 diabetes. Sequencing targeted expressed TCRB transcripts, as all isolated RNA had been reverse transcribed. Method: immunoSEQ multiplex PCR; TCRdb's copy keeps in-frame clones and lacks some. The sample records just over 450,000 clones, around 28% being singletons. Sequencing was carried out using naive CD4+ T cells from blood. Source of these receptors: a man between 18 and 35 years old in good health.

V usage is TRBV7-2 and J usage is TRBJ1-2, with 11 bases that match TRBD1. Germline CDR1 is SGHTA and CDR2 is FQGNSA. The CDR3 runs 15 residues. Trimming cost V 5 bases and J 4 bases; bases outside gene matches: 6. In nucleotides, the CDR3 is TGTGCCAGCAGCCCTCGGACAGGGGGCGGCTATGGCTACACCTTC. Translating gives CASSPRTGGGYGYTF.

The gene calls are TRBV7-2 and TRBJ1-4; no definite D call. The ends were cut back, 5 bases at V and 8 bases at J, with 18 bases in the middle. Germline assignment: CDR1 SGHTA and CDR2 FQGNSA. There are 15 residues in the CDR3. The CDR3 DNA reads as TGTGCCAGCAGCGCAAGACTCACGATGGGAGAAAAACTGTTTTTT. This translates into CASSARLTMGEKLFF. The whole variable domain, remainder taken from reference TRBV7-2 and TRBJ1-4, is GAGVSQSPSNKVTEKGKDVELRCDPISGHTALYWYRQSLGQGLEFLIYFQGNSAPDKSGLPSDRFSAERTGGSVSTLTIQRTQQEDSAVYLCASSARLTMGEKLFFGSGTQLSVL.

The table lists this clone with a few counts. The gene calls are TRBV30 and TRBJ2-5; 10 bases line up with TRBD2. Germline V lookup: CDR1 GTSNPN, CDR2 SVGIG (reference sequence). J gave up 6 bases and V 5 bases, and 6 bases lay outside the gene matches. CDR3 length: 13 residues. The CDR3 DNA follows: TGTGCCTGGGCTAGCGGGAGTTTGAAGACCCAGTACTTC. This sequence encodes CAWASGSLKTQYF.

The chain carries TRBV30 and TRBJ2-6, with unresolved D. Looked up from germline, CDR1 is GTSNPN and CDR2 is SVGIG (reference sequence). The CDR3 runs 16 residues. V was pared by 1 base and J by 0 bases, with 10 bases between. This CDR3 reads CAWSEGSSSGANVLTF. The CDR3 nucleotides are TGTGCCTGGAGTGAGGGCAGCTCCTCTGGGGCCAACGTCCTGACTTTC.

This clone was seen only a few times. The V call is TRBV29-1, the J call TRBJ2-6; 7 positions agree with TRBD1. The V and J ends lost 7 bases and 0 bases, in that order; junction bases with no gene match: 6. The CDR3 length is 15 residues. The V gene's germline CDR1 is SQVTM and CDR2 ANQGSEA. The CDR3 here is CSDGTASSGANVLTF. CDR3 nucleotides: TGCAGCGATGGGACAGCCAGCTCTGGGGCCAACGTCCTGACTTTC. Drawing the rest from reference TRBV29-1 and TRBJ2-6, the complete variable domain is SAVISQKPSRDICQRGTSLTIQCQVDSQVTMMFWYRQQPGQSLTLIATANQGSEATYESGFVIDKFPISRPNLTFSTLTVSNMSPEDSSIYLCSDGTASSGANVLTFGAGSRLTVL.

The rearrangement links TRBV29-1 to TRBJ2-1; D possibly matches TRBD1 or TRBD2 (5 bases each). CDR3 length: 14 residues. V shed 4 bases and J shed 0 bases, with 10 bases lying between them. Germline values: CDR1 SQVTM, CDR2 ANQGSEA. CDR3 residues: CSVGWGTSYNEQFF. In nucleotides, the CDR3 is TGCAGCGTTGGTTGGGGGACCTCCTACAATGAGCAGTTCTTC.

This clone showed up just a few times. The chain recombines TRBV19 with TRBJ2-5; D is perhaps TRBD1 (6 bases). Germline V gene data show CDR1 as LNHDA and CDR2 as SQIVND (reference sequence). V was cut by 11 bases and J by 1 base, with 11 bases left in between. There are 12 residues in the CDR3. The CDR3 here is CASGDTQETQYF. DNA of the CDR3: TGTGCCTCCGGGGACACCCAAGAGACCCAGTACTTC.

This clone was seen a few times. The chain carries TRBV23-1 and TRBJ2-5, with D possibly being TRBD1 (5 bases). TRBV23-1 is classed as an ORF, of uncertain function. The V and J ends lost 0 bases and 4 bases respectively, with 24 bases between them. This CDR3 has 19 amino acids. CDR3 protein: CASSQSLKNGQGEGETQYF. In nucleotides, the CDR3 is TGCGCCAGCAGTCAATCCTTAAAAAACGGGCAGGGCGAAGGAGAGACCCAGTACTTC.

V gene TRBV15 combines with J gene TRBJ2-7; a weak D match, TRBD1 (6 bases). Per germline, CDR1 LNHNV and CDR2 YYDKDF (reference sequence). This CDR3 has 16 amino acids. With 0 bases removed from V and 0 bases from J, the gap between germline ends came to 12 bases. CDR3 bases: TGTGCCACCAGCAGAGATACCGGGACAAGCTCCTACGAGCAGTACTTC. Translating it yields CATSRDTGTSSYEQYF.

This chain joins TRBV14 and TRBJ2-7; D not resolved. Trimming took off 0 bases at V and 6 bases at J, with 6 bases between the two ends. Per germline, CDR1 SGHDN and CDR2 FVKESK. This CDR3 comprises 12 residues. CDR3 sequence (DNA): TGTGCCAGCAGCCAAGATGGTCCCGAGCAGTACTTC. Amino acids: CASSQDGPEQYF.

The rearrangement joins TRBV7-2 to TRBJ2-1; 9 positions agree with TRBD1. CDR1 is SGHTA and CDR2 is FQGNSA in the germline V gene. This CDR3 contains 14 residues. After removal of 4 bases from V and 5 bases from J, the junction contained 3 bases not matched to a gene. The CDR3 nucleotides read TGTGCCAGCAGCTGGGGACAGGGTAACAATGAGCAGTTCTTC. It translates to CASSWGQGNNEQFF.

This chain joins TRBV4-3 and TRBJ1-2; D possibly corresponds to TRBD1 (6 bases). V lost 4 bases to trimming and J lost 0 bases, with 12 bases between them. The CDR3 runs to 15 residues. Germline V CDR1 and CDR2: LGHNA, YSLEER. The CDR3 bases are TGCGCCAGCAGCCTAAACAACAGGGCTAACTATGGCTACACCTTC. Translating gives CASSLNNRANYGYTF.

The chain links TRBV25-1 to TRBJ2-6, with a possible D match to TRBD2 (5 bases). Trimming removed 1 base from V and 0 bases from J, with 7 bases in between. This CDR3 is built from 16 residues. CDR1 and CDR2 from the germline V gene are MGHDK and SYGVNS. Here the CDR3 reads CASSESGSSGANVLTF. Here the CDR3 DNA reads TGTGCCAGCAGTGAATCTGGGAGCTCTGGGGCCAACGTCCTGACTTTC.

This clone was counted between two and nine times. The rearrangement joins TRBV29-1 to TRBJ1-2; D unresolved. Looked up from germline, CDR1 is SQVTM and CDR2 is ANQGSEA. V was pared by 4 bases and J by 6 bases, with 9 bases between. This CDR3 region has 11 residues. CDR3: CSVVQGNGYTF. The CDR3 nucleotides read TGCAGCGTTGTTCAAGGGAATGGCTACACCTTC.